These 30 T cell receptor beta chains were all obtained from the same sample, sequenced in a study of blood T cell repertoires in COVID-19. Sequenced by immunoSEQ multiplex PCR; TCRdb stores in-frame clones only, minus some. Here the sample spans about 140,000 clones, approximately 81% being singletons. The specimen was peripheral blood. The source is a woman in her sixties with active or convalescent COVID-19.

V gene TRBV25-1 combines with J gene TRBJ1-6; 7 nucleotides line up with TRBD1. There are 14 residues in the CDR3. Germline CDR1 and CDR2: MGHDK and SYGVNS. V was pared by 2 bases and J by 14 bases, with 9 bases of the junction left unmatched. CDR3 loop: CASSEGTAIKALHF. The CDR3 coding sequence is TGTGCCAGCAGTGAAGGGACAGCTATTAAAGCCCTCCACTTT. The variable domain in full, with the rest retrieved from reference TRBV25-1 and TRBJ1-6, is EADIYQTPRYLVIGTGKKITLECSQTMGHDKMYWYQQDPGMELHLIHYSYGVNSTEKGDLSSESTVSRIRTEHFPLTLESARPSHTSQYLCASSEGTAIKALHFGNGTRLTVT.

CDR3 DNA sequence: TGTGCCAGCAGCCCGGGGGGCGGCGGGGAGACCCAGTACTTC. It specifies CASSPGGGGETQYF. The J gene is TRBJ2-5, the V gene TRBV4-2; TRBD2 might be the D (7 bases). Germline values: CDR1 LGHNA, CDR2 YNFKEQ. Trimming left V 4 bases short and J 5 bases short, with 14 bases between. The CDR3 loop spans 14 amino acids.

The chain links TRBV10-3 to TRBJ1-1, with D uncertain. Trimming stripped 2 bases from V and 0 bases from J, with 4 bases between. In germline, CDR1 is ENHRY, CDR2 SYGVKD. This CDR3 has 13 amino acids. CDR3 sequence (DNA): TGTGCCATCAGTGAGCTATTGAACACTGAAGCTTTCTTT. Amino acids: CAISELLNTEAFF.

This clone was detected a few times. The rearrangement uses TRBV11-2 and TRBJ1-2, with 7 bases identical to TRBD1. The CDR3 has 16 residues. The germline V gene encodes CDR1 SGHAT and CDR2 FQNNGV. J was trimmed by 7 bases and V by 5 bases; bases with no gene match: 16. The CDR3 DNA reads TGTGCCAGCAGCCCCCCGCCCGTTACAGGGGTCGTTGGCTACACCTTC. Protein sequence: CASSPPPVTGVVGYTF.

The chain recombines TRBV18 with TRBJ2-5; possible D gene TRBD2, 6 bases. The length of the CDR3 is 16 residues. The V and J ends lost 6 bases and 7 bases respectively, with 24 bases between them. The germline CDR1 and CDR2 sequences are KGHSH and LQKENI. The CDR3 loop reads CASSPDSGRISGTQYF. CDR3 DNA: TGTGCCAGCTCCCCGGATTCAGGGAGGATCTCGGGGACCCAGTACTTC. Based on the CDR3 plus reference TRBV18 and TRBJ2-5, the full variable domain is NAGVMQNPRHLVRRRGQEARLRCSPMKGHSHVYWYRQLPEEGLKFMVYLQKENIIDESGMPKERFSAEFPKEGPSILRIQQVVRGDSAAYFCASSPDSGRISGTQYFGPGTRLLVL.

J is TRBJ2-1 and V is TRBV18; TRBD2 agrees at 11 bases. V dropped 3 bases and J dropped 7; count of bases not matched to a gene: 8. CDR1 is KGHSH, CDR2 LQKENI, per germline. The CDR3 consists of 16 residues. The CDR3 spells CASSPRSGRARNEQFF. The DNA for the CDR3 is TGTGCCAGCTCACCCCGTAGCGGGAGGGCCCGGAATGAGCAGTTCTTC.

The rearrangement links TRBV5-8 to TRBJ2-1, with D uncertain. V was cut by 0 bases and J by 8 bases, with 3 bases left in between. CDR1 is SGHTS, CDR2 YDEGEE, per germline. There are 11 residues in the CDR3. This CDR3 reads CASSLVDEQFF. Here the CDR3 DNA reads TGTGCCAGCAGCTTGGTAGATGAGCAGTTCTTC.

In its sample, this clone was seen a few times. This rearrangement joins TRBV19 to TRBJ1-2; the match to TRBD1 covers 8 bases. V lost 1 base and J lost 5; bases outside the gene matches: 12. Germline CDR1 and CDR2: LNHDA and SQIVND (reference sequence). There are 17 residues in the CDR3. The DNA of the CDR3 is TGTGCCAGTAGTATAGCTCGACAGGGGAAAGATCGGTATGGCTACACCTTC. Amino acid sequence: CASSIARQGKDRYGYTF.

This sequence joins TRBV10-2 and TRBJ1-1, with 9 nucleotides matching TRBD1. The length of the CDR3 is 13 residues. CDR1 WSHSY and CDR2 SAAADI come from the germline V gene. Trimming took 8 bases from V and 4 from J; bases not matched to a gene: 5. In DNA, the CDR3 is TGCGCCAGCGAGGACAGGGGTATCACTGAAGCTTTCTTT. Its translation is CASEDRGITEAFF.

The CDR3 sequence is CASSLDRGSGTGELFF. CDR3 in DNA: TGCGCCAGCAGCTTGGACAGGGGCTCGGGCACCGGGGAGCTGTTTTTT. This chain links TRBV5-1 with TRBJ2-2, with TRBD1 identical over 7 bases. The CDR3 loop spans 16 amino acids. With V trimmed by 0 bases and J by 4 bases, 6 bases remained unmatched. CDR1 is SGHRS and CDR2 is YFSETQ in the germline V gene.

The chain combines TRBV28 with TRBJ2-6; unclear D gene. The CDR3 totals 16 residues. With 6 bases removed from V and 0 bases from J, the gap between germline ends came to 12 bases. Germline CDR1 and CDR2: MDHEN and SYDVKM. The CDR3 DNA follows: TGTGCCAGCAGGAACCCGCCTAACTCTGGGGCCAACGTCCTGACTTTC. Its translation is CASRNPPNSGANVLTF.

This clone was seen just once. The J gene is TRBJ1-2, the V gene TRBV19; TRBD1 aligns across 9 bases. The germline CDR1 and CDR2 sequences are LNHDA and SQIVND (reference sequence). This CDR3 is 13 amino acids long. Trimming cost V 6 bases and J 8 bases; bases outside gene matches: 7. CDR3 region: CASSPGQGGGYTF. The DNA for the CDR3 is TGTGCCAGTAGCCCGGGACAGGGAGGCGGCTACACCTTC.

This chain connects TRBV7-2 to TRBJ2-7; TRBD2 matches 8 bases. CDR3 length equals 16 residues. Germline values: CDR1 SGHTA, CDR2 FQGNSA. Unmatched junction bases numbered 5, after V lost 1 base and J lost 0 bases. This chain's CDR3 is CASSLVGGTSSYEQYF. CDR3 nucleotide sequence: TGTGCCAGCAGCTTAGTGGGCGGGACTAGCTCCTACGAGCAGTACTTC. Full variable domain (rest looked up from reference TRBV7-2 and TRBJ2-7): GAGVSQSPSNKVTEKGKDVELRCDPISGHTALYWYRQSLGQGLEFLIYFQGNSAPDKSGLPSDRFSAERTGGSVSTLTIQRTQQEDSAVYLCASSLVGGTSSYEQYFGPGTRLTVT.

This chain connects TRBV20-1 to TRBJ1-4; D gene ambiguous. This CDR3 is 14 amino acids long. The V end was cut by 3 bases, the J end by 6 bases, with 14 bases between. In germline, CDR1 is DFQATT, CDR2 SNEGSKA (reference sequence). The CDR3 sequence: CSASPGMGYEKLFF. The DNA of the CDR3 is TGCAGTGCTAGTCCCGGGATGGGATATGAAAAACTGTTTTTT.

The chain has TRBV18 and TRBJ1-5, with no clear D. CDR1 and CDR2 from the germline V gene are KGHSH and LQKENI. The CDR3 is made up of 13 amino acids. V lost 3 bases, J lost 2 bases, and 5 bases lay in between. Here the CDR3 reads CASSPAGNQPQHF. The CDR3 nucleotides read TGTGCCAGCTCACCGGCAGGCAATCAGCCCCAGCATTTT.

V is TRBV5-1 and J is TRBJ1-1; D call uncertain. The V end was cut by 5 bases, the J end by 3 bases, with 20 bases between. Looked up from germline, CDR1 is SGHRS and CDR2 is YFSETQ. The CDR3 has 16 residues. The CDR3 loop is CASSGGSGYGDTEAFF. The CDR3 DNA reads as TGCGCCAGCAGTGGTGGGAGTGGGTACGGGGACACTGAAGCTTTCTTT.

The CDR3 nucleotides read TGTGCCAGCTCATCGGGGACTAGCGGGACCATAGCGGTCGAGCAGTTCTTC. This sequence encodes CASSSGTSGTIAVEQFF. This rearrangement joins TRBV18 to TRBJ2-1, with 13 bases matching TRBD2. Germline V gene sequence: CDR1 KGHSH, CDR2 LQKENI. J gave up 10 bases and V 5 bases, and 14 bases lay outside the gene matches. The CDR3 runs 17 residues.

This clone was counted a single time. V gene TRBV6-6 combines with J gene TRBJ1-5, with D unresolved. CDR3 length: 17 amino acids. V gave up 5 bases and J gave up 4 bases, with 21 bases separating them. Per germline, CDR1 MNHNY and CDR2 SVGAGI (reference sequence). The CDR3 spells CASSRQFSGKSNQPQHF. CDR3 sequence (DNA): TGTGCCAGCAGTCGTCAGTTCTCGGGTAAATCAAATCAGCCCCAGCATTTT.

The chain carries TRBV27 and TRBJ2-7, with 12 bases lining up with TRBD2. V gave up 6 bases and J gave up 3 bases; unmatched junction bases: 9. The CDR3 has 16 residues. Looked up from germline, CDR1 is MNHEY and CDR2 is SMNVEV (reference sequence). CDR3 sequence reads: CASRLTGTSGFYEQYF. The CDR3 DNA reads TGTGCCAGCAGATTAACCGGGACTAGCGGGTTCTACGAGCAGTACTTC.

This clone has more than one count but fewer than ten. The DNA for the CDR3 is TGCAGCGTTGGGGGACTAGCGGGCGATGAGCAGTTCTTC. Translation gives CSVGGLAGDEQFF. The chain joins TRBV29-1 to TRBJ2-1, with 12 bases fitting TRBD2. The germline V gene encodes CDR1 SQVTM and CDR2 ANQGSEA. V lost 4 bases, J lost 8 bases, and 3 bases stayed unmatched. The CDR3 covers 13 residues.

The CDR3 coding sequence is TGTGCCAGCAGCCCTACCCCGTCCGGGGAGCTGTTTTTT. It codes for CASSPTPSGELFF. The chain combines TRBV7-2 with TRBJ2-2; D gene unclear. CDR1 and CDR2 from the germline V gene are SGHTA and FQGNSA. The CDR3 is made up of 13 amino acids. V was trimmed by 5 bases and J by 6 bases, leaving 10 bases between them.

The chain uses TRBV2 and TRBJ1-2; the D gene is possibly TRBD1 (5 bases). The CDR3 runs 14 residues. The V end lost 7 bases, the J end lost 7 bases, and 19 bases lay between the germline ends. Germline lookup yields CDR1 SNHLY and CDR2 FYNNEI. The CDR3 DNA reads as TGTGCCAGCACCCTAGCCGGAGTCGGGGGTGGCTACACCTTC. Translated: CASTLAGVGGGYTF. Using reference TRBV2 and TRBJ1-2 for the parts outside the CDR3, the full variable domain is EPEVTQTPSHQVTQMGQEVILRCVPISNHLYFYWYRQILGQKVEFLVSFYNNEISEKSEIFDDQFSVERPDGSNFTLKIRSTKLEDSAMYFCASTLAGVGGGYTFGSGTRLTVV.

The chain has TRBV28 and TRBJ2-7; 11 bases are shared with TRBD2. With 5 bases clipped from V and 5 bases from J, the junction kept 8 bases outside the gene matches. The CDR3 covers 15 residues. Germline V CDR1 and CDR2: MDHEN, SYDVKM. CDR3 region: CASSQTGTSGDEQYF. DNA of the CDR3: TGTGCCAGCAGTCAAACCGGGACTAGCGGCGACGAGCAGTACTTC.

The CDR3 region is CASSSRQSLYGYTF. In DNA form, the CDR3 reads TGTGCCAGCAGCTCCCGACAATCTCTCTATGGCTACACCTTC. The V call is TRBV5-4, the J call TRBJ1-2; D gene uncertain. Germline V gene sequence: CDR1 SGHNT, CDR2 YYREEE (reference sequence). This CDR3 has 14 residues. Trimming left V 3 bases short and J 4 bases short, with 13 bases between.

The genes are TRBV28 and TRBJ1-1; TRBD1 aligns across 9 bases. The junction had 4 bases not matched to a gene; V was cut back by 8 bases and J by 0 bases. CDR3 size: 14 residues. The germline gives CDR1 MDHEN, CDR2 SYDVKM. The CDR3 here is CASLTGGMNTEAFF. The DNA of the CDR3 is TGTGCCAGCCTGACAGGGGGGATGAACACTGAAGCTTTCTTT.

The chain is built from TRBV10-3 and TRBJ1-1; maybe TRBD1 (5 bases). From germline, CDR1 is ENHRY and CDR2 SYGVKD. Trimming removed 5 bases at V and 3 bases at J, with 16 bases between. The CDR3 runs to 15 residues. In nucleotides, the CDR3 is TGTGCCATCAGTACCCGGGGGGGAGGAGACACTGAAGCTTTCTTT. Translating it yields CAISTRGGGDTEAFF.

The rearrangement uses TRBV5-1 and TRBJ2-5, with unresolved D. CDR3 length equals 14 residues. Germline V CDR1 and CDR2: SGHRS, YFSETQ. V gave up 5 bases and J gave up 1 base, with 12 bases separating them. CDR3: CASSTVASQETQYF. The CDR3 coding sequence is TGCGCCAGCAGTACCGTGGCTTCCCAAGAGACCCAGTACTTC.

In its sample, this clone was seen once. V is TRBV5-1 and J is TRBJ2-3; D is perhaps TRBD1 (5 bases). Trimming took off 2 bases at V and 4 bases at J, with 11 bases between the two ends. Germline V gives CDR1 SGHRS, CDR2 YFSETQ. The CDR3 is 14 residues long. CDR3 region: CASSLSQGSDTQYF. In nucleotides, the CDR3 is TGCGCCAGCAGCTTATCCCAGGGTTCAGATACGCAGTATTTT.

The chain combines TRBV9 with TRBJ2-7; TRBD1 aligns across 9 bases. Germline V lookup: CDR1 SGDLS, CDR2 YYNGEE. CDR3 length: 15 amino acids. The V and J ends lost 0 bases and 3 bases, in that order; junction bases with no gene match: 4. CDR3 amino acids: CASSVDGQGIYEQYF. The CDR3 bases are TGTGCCAGCAGCGTAGATGGACAGGGGATCTACGAGCAGTACTTC.

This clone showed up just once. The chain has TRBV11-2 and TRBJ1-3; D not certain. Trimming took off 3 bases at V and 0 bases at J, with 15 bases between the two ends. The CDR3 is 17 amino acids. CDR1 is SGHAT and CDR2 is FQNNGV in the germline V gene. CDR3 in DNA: TGTGCCAGCAGCTTCCCAATATCAATGAGCTCTGGAAACACCATATATTTT. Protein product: CASSFPISMSSGNTIYF.